This TCR beta chain was recorded in a study of prognosis after radiotherapy for stage I lung cancer. Across the whole study: In this cohort, every patient with non-small cell lung cancer was regarded as medically inoperable. General study findings and limits: Patients' TRBV and TRBJ gene usage reportedly differed by presence or absence of metastases.

This clonotype was observed a handful of times. Its antigen is not known. This likely stems from a read error, as it lies one base from a far larger clone. V lost 4 bases and J lost 6, with 13 bases in between. The CDR3 consists of 13 residues. Germline-derived CDR1 and CDR2 are MNHGY and SVAAGI. The study amplified the TCR beta CDR3 region from genomic DNA. This amplification was carried out by two rounds of multiplex PCR. Round one of PCR was performed, and it used primers specific to each TRBV and TRBJ gene. TCRdb used MiXCR to reprocess the multiplex PCR reads, holding one entry per CDR3 protein. This table holds fewer than 30,000 distinct CDR3 sequences, 40% to 55% found once.

The source material was PBMCs, sampled before or after stereotactic body radiation therapy (not recorded which). This chain joins TRBV6-9 and TRBJ2-7; tentative D call: TRBD1 (5 bases). The sequence came from a donor older than 45 with non-small cell lung cancer. CDR3 loop: CASSWGSLSEQYF. The CDR3, as DNA: TGTGCCAGCAGTTGGGGCTCGTTAAGCGAGCAGTACTTC.